The source of this T cell receptor beta chain is a study of technical replicates of blood from several donors (dated by TCRdb to about 2017). V was cut back by 5 bases and J by 1 base, leaving a gap of 8 bases between them. The germline V gene specifies SGHVS as CDR1 and FQNEAQ as CDR2. Taken from cysteine to phenylalanine, the CDR3 has 13 residues. The kept DNA is CDR3 alone, 39 bases in frame from the first base. Library preparation employed the immunoSEQ multiplex PCR assay. TCRdb took over this immuneACCESS table, retaining in-frame rearrangements with V and J assigned. Such tables are incomplete; in checked studies, under half of the missing clones stem from an unresolved V gene, and the remainder is unexplained. The sample table holds around 84,000 clones, of which approximately 97% were seen once. The top ten clonotypes cover 0.15% to 0.2% of the sample. A remark on this clone: No cognate antigen has been identified for it. Qualities for individual bases were not recorded, and no much larger clone is one base off.

The sample taken for sequencing was T cells isolated from PBMCs. The sequence links TRBV7-8 to TRBJ1-1; no confident D gene assignment can be made. This TCR came from a human donor in good health. DNA sequence: TGTGCCAGCAGCAACACAGAGAACACTGAAGCTTTCTTT. Its translation is CASSNTENTEAFF.